What follows are 14 T cell receptor beta chains derived from one specimen sequenced in a study of T cell responses to AZD1222 COVID-19 vaccine. The assay was immunoSEQ multiplex PCR, and TCRdb's table has in-frame clones only and misses some. The data show some 150,000 clones, with around nine tenths seen just once and 4% to 5.5% held by the top ten. The starting material was peripheral blood, obtained 28 days after the second AZD1222 dose. These TCRs come from an adult who received the AZD1222 COVID-19 vaccine.

This chain links TRBV2 with TRBJ2-1; D is unclear. The germline V gene encodes CDR1 SNHLY and CDR2 FYNNEI. The V and J ends lost 4 bases and 8 bases respectively, with 15 bases between them. This CDR3 contains 14 residues. CDR3 sequence (DNA): TGTGCCAGCAGTGGGCAGCCTGACAACCATGAGCAGTTCTTC. This sequence encodes CASSGQPDNHEQFF.

This clone appeared a single time. This chain uses TRBV5-1 with TRBJ2-7; D unresolved. V lost 0 bases and J 2 bases, leaving 9 bases between the germline ends. The CDR3 totals 14 residues. The V gene's germline CDR1 is SGHRS and CDR2 YFSETQ. The CDR3 here is CASSLEAGAYEQYF. The CDR3 nucleotides are TGCGCCAGCAGCTTGGAGGCAGGCGCCTACGAGCAGTACTTC.

V usage is TRBV6-5 and J usage is TRBJ2-3; D possibly corresponds to TRBD1 (6 bases). CDR1 and CDR2 (germline): MNHEY, SVGAGI. CDR3 length: 11 amino acids. V lost 8 bases to trimming and J lost 8 bases, with 11 bases between them. The chain's CDR3 is CASSRGVTQYF. The DNA of the CDR3 is TGTGCCAGCTCCAGGGGTGTTACGCAGTATTTT.

The chain uses TRBV30 and TRBJ1-6; D uncertain. V lost 1 base and J lost 0, with 7 bases in between. Germline V lookup: CDR1 GTSNPN, CDR2 SVGIG (reference sequence). The CDR3 spans 15 residues. The CDR3 is CAWSEVHSYNSPLHF. Written as DNA, the CDR3 is TGTGCCTGGAGTGAGGTCCACTCCTATAATTCACCCCTCCACTTT. Supplemented by reference TRBV30 and TRBJ1-6, the full variable domain reads SQTIHQWPATLVQPVGSPLSLECTVEGTSNPNLYWYRQAAGRGLQLLFYSVGIGQISSEVPQNLSASRPQDRQFILSSKKLLLSDSGFYLCAWSEVHSYNSPLHFGNGTRLTVT.

V and J are TRBV4-3 and TRBJ1-2; D call uncertain. Trimming shortened V by 0 bases and J by 4 bases, and 9 bases separated the two germline ends. The CDR3 spans 14 residues. Looked up from germline, CDR1 is LGHNA and CDR2 is YSLEER. CDR3 sequence reads: CASSQEDAAYGYTF. For the CDR3, the DNA is TGCGCCAGCAGCCAAGAAGACGCAGCCTATGGCTACACCTTC.

The count of this clone is one. The chain has TRBV7-8 and TRBJ1-1; D is undetermined. Trimming stripped 5 bases from V and 6 bases from J, with 13 bases between. CDR1 and CDR2 (germline): SGHVS, FQNEAQ. This CDR3 is built from 13 residues. CDR3: CASSPYSGAEAFF. CDR3 nucleotide sequence: TGTGCCAGCAGCCCCTATAGCGGCGCTGAAGCTTTCTTT.

The rearrangement uses TRBV5-1 and TRBJ1-4; weak D call: TRBD1 (5 bases). The CDR3 runs to 14 residues. Deletions cut 2 bases from V and 4 bases from J, with 9 bases between. Germline V gene lookup returns CDR1 SGHRS and CDR2 YFSETQ. The CDR3 reads CASSFTGRNEKLFF. For the CDR3, the DNA is TGCGCCAGCAGCTTCACAGGCCGTAATGAAAAACTGTTTTTT.

This clone was detected only a few times. J is TRBJ2-2 and V is TRBV5-6, with a tentative D call TRBD2 (6 bases). This CDR3 comprises 16 residues. Germline V gene sequence: CDR1 SGHDT, CDR2 YYEEEE. The V and J ends lost 2 bases and 4 bases respectively, with 15 bases between them. The chain's CDR3 is CASSFESGLSTGELFF. CDR3 sequence (DNA): TGTGCCAGCAGCTTTGAGTCGGGACTGTCCACCGGGGAGCTGTTTTTT.

V is TRBV5-6 and J is TRBJ1-3, with D hard to call. This CDR3 comprises 12 residues. The germline gives CDR1 SGHDT, CDR2 YYEEEE. Trimming took off 2 bases at V and 4 bases at J, with 4 bases between the two ends. The CDR3 loop is CASSLTGNTIYF. The CDR3 nucleotides are TGTGCCAGCAGCTTAACAGGAAACACCATATATTTT.

This clone is a singleton in its sample. This rearrangement joins TRBV10-3 to TRBJ1-3, with 7 nucleotides matching TRBD1. Looked up from germline, CDR1 is ENHRY and CDR2 is SYGVKD. This CDR3 is 12 amino acids long. V lost 11 bases and J lost 8; bases outside the gene matches: 9. CDR3 in DNA: TGTGCCTCCTCAGGGGGGGCCTACACCATATATTTT. As protein: CASSGGAYTIYF.

This chain uses TRBV4-3 with TRBJ2-7; a weak D match, TRBD1 (5 bases). The ends were cut back, 0 bases at V and 2 bases at J, with 14 bases in the middle. Germline V gene sequence: CDR1 LGHNA, CDR2 YSLEER. The CDR3 covers 16 residues. The CDR3 reads CASSQDRAGSPYEQYF. As DNA, the CDR3 is TGCGCCAGCAGCCAAGATCGGGCAGGGTCACCCTACGAGCAGTACTTC.

This clone occurred a few times. The rearrangement uses TRBV5-8 and TRBJ1-5; the D gene is possibly TRBD1 (5 bases). The CDR3 consists of 16 residues. Germline V gene data show CDR1 as SGHTS and CDR2 as YDEGEE. V was cut by 2 bases and J by 1 base, with 13 bases left in between. The CDR3 protein is CASSFYWGGSNQPQHF. DNA of the CDR3: TGTGCCAGCAGCTTCTACTGGGGGGGAAGCAATCAGCCCCAGCATTTT.

This chain connects TRBV29-1 to TRBJ1-1, with D possibly matching TRBD1 (6 bases). Trimming took off 6 bases at V and 0 bases at J, with 11 bases between the two ends. CDR3 size: 13 residues. Germline CDR1 SQVTM, CDR2 ANQGSEA. CDR3 DNA: TGCAGCGTGCGGACAGCAGTGAACACTGAAGCTTTCTTT. It is translated as CSVRTAVNTEAFF.

The chain links TRBV19 to TRBJ1-3, with 10 nucleotides matching TRBD1. Per the germline V gene, CDR1 is LNHDA and CDR2 is SQIVND (reference sequence). The CDR3 totals 15 residues. Trimming at V came to 7 bases and at J to 2 bases, leaving 5 bases not matched to a gene. The CDR3 spells CASTTDRGPGNTIYF. CDR3 in DNA: TGTGCCAGTACCACCGACAGGGGGCCTGGAAACACCATATATTTT.